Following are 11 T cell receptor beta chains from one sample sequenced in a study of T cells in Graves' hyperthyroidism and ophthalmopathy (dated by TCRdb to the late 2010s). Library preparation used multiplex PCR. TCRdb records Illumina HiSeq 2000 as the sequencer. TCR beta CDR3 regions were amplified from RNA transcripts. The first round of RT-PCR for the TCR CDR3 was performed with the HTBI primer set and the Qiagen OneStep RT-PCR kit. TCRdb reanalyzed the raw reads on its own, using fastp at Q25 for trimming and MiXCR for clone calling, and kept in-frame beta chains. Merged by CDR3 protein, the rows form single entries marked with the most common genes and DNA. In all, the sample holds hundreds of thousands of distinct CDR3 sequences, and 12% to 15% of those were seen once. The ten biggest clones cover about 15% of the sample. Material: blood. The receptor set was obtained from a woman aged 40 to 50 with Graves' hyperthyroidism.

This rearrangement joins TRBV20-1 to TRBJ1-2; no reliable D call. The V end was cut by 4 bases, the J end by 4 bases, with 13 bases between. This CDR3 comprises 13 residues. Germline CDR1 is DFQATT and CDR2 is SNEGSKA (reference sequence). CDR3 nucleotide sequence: TGCAGTGCTAATTCCGGGATCCTCTATGGCTACACCTTC. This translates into CSANSGILYGYTF.

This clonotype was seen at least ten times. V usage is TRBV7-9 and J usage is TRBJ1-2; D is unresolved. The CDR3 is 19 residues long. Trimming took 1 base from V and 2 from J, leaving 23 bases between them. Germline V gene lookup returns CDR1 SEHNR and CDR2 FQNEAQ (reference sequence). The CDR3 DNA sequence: TGTGCCAGCAGCTTAGATTTTAAACAGCGTACCATTTCAAACTATGGCTACACCTTC. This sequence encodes CASSLDFKQRTISNYGYTF. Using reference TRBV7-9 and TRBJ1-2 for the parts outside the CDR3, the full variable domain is DTGVSQNPRHKITKRGQNVTFRCDPISEHNRLYWYRQTLGQGPEFLTYFQNEAQLEKSRLLSDRFSAERPKGSFSTLEIQRTEQGDSAMYLCASSLDFKQRTISNYGYTFGSGTRLTVV.

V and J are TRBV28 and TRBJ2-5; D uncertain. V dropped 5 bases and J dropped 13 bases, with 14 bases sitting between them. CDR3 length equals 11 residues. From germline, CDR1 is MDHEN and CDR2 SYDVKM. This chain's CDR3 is CASSILGLLYF. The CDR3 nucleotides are TGTGCCAGCAGTATCTTAGGCCTTCTGTACTTC. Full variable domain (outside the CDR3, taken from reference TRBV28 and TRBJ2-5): DVKVTQSSRYLVKRTGEKVFLECVQDMDHENMFWYRQDPGLGLRLIYFSYDVKMKEKGDIPEGYSVSREKKERFSLILESASTNQTSMYLCASSILGLLYFGPGTRLLVL.

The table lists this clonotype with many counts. The CDR3 region has the DNA TGTGCCACCGACTTTAGCGGGAGGGCCTACCAAGAGACCCAGTACTTC. This codes for CATDFSGRAYQETQYF. The rearrangement links TRBV28 to TRBJ2-5; 11 nucleotides match TRBD2. In germline, CDR1 is MDHEN, CDR2 SYDVKM. This CDR3 is 16 amino acids long. The V and J ends lost 10 bases and 0 bases, in that order; junction bases with no gene match: 10.

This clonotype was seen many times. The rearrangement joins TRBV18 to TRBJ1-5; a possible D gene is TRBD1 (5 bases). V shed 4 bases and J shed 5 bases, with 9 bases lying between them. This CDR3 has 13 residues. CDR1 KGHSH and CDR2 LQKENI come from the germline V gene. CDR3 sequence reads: CASSLLQDQPQHF. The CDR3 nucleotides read TGTGCCAGCTCACTTCTACAGGATCAGCCCCAGCATTTT.

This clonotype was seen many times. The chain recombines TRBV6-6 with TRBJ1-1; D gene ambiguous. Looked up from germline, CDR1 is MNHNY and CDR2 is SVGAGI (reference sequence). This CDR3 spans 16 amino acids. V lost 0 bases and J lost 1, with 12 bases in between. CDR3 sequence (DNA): TGTGCCAGCAGTTACTCGAAGTATGAGGGGAACACTGAAGCTTTCTTT. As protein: CASSYSKYEGNTEAFF.

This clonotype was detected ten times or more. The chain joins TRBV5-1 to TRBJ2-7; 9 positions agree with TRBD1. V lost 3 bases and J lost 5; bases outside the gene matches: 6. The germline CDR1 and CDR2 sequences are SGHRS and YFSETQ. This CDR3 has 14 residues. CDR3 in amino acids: CASSYGQGINEQYF. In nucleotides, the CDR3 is TGCGCCAGCAGCTACGGACAGGGGATTAACGAGCAGTACTTC.

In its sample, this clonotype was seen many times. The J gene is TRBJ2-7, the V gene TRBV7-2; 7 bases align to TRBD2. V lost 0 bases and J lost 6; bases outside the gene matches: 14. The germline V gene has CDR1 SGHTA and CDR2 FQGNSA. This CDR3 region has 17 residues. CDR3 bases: TGTGCCAGCAGCTTAGCCCCGGTGGAGCAGCGGGACGGCGAGCAGTACTTC. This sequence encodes CASSLAPVEQRDGEQYF.

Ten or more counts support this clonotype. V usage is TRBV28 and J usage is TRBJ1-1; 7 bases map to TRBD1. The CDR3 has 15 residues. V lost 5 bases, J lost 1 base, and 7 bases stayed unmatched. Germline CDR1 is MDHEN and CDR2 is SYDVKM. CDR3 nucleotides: TGTGCCAGCAGTCCACAACGGACAGGGAACACTGAAGCTTTCTTT. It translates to CASSPQRTGNTEAFF.

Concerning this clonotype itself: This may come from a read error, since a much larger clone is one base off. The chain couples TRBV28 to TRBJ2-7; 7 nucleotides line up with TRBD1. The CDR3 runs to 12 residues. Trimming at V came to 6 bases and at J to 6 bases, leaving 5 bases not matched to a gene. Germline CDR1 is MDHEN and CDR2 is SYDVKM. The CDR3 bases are TGTGCCAGCAGCCGCAGGGGGTGCGAGCAGTACTTC. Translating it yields CASSRRGCEQYF.

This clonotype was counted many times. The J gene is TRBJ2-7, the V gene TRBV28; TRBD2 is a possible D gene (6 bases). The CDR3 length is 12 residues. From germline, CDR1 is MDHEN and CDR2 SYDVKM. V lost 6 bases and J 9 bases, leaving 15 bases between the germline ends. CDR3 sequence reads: CASSPGELGQYF. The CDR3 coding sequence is TGTGCCAGCAGCCCGGGAGAACTGGGGCAGTACTTC.